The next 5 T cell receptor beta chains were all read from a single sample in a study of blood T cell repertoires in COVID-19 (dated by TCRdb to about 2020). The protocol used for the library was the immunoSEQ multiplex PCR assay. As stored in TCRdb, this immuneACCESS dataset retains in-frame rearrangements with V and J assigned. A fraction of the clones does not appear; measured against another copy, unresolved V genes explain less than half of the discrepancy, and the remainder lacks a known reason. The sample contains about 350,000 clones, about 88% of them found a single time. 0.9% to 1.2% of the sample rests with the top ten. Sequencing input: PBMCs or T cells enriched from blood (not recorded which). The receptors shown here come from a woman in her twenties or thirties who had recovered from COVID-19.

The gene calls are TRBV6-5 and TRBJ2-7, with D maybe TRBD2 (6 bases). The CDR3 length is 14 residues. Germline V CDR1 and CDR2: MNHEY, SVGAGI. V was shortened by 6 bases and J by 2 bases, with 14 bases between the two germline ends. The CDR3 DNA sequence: TGTGCCAGCAGGACCCTTGGGGGGACCTACGAGCAGTACTTC. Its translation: CASRTLGGTYEQYF.

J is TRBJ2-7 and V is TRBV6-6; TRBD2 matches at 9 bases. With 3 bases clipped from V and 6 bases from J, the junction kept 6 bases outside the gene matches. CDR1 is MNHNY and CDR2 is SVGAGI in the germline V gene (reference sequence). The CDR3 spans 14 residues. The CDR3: CASSYGGGAGEQYF. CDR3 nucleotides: TGTGCCAGCAGTTATGGCGGGGGGGCGGGCGAGCAGTACTTC.

The CDR3 coding sequence is TGTGCCAGCAGTCGAATAAGGGGGGGGAAGGCTGAAGCTTTCTTT. The encoded protein is CASSRIRGGKAEAFF. V is TRBV6-2 or TRBV6-3 and J is TRBJ1-1; TRBD1 is a possible D gene (6 bases). Looked up from germline, CDR1 is MNHEY and CDR2 is SVGEGT. The CDR3 length is 15 residues. The V and J ends lost 5 bases and 6 bases respectively, with 19 bases between them.

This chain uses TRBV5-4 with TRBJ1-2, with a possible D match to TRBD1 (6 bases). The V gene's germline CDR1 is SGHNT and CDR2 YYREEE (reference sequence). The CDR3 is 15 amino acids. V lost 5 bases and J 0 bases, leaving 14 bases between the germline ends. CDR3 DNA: TGTGCCAGCAGTCCAGGGGCCCAAGCTAACTATGGCTACACCTTC. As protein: CASSPGAQANYGYTF.

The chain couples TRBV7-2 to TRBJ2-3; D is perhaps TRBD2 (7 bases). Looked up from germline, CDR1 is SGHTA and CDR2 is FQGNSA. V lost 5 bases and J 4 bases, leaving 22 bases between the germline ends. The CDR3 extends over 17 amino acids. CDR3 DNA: TGTGCCAGCAGCCCGGCGGGGGCCGCTTTATCAGCAGATACGCAGTATTTT. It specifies CASSPAGAALSADTQYF.